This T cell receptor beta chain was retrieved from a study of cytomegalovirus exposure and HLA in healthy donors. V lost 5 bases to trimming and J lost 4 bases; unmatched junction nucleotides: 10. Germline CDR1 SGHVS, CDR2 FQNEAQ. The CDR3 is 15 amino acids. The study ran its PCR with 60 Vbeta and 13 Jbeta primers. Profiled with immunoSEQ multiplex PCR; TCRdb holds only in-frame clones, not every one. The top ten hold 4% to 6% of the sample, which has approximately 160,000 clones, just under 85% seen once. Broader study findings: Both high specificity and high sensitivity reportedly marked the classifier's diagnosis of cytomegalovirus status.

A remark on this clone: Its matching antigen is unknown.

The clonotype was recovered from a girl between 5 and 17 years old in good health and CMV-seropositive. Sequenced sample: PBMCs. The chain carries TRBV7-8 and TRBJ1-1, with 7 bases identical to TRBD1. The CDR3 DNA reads TGTGCCAGCAGCCGACCCAGGGGGTCGGGCACTGAAGCTTTCTTT. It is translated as CASSRPRGSGTEAFF.